The 31 T cell receptor beta chains presented below share a single source sample, sequenced in a study of blood T cell repertoires in COVID-19 (dated by TCRdb to 2018 to 2021). Library preparation was by the immunoSEQ multiplex PCR assay. TCRdb carries this immuneACCESS record with in-frame sequences only. Its versions omit some clonotypes, under half of them owing to an unresolved V gene in the studies checked, with the rest unexplained. This sample has about 200,000 clones in its table, and approximately 85% of those were observed once. About a tenth of the sample goes to the ten largest clones. What was sequenced was peripheral blood. The receptors shown here come from a human donor with active or convalescent COVID-19. The donor label of this sample is uncertain.

Of note for this clone: Other DNA sequences in the sample encode the same CDR3. The rearrangement joins TRBV9 to TRBJ2-7, with a weak D call TRBD1 (6 bases). This CDR3 has 14 residues. V lost 0 bases and J lost 3, with 10 bases in between. CDR1 and CDR2 from the germline V gene are SGDLS and YYNGEE. CDR3 bases: TGTGCCAGCAGCGTAGGAGCGGACAGCTACGAGCAGTACTTC. This sequence encodes CASSVGADSYEQYF.

This clone was detected once. The DNA for the CDR3 is TGTGCCAGCAGCGTAGACCGGGACAGGGAGGCCTACGAGCAGTACTTC. Translation: CASSVDRDREAYEQYF. The chain employs TRBV7-2 and TRBJ2-7; TRBD1 agrees at 9 bases. CDR3 length: 16 residues. The V segment lost 5 bases and the J segment 2 bases; nucleotides outside the gene matches: 10. Germline CDR1 and CDR2: SGHTA and FQGNSA.

The rearrangement uses TRBV4-2 and TRBJ1-6, with TRBD1 matching over 9 bases. CDR1 LGHNA and CDR2 YNFKEQ come from the germline V gene. The V and J ends lost 0 bases and 0 bases, in that order; junction bases with no gene match: 6. The CDR3 has 19 residues. CDR3 loop: CASSQETGGSGSYNSPLHF. The CDR3 nucleotides are TGTGCCAGCAGCCAAGAGACAGGGGGAAGCGGCTCCTATAATTCACCCCTCCACTTT.

Only one count was recorded for this clone. As DNA, the CDR3 is TGCAGTGCTAGTAGCGGGGCAACCTACGAGCAGTACTTC. Residues: CSASSGATYEQYF. This sequence joins TRBV20-1 and TRBJ2-7; 8 bases are a match to TRBD2. The CDR3 runs 13 residues. Losses at the gene ends were 3 bases for V and 2 bases for J; bases not matched to a gene: 3. Per germline, CDR1 DFQATT and CDR2 SNEGSKA (reference sequence).

This sequence joins TRBV5-1 and TRBJ1-2; D perhaps matches TRBD1 (5 bases). V lost 0 bases, J lost 2 bases, and 8 bases lay in between. The CDR3 contains 14 residues. The germline gives CDR1 SGHRS, CDR2 YFSETQ. This CDR3 reads CASSLARGNYGYTF. CDR3 sequence (DNA): TGCGCCAGCAGCTTGGCCCGGGGGAACTATGGCTACACCTTC.

The V call is TRBV19, the J call TRBJ2-7; 7 bases are shared with TRBD1. Germline V gives CDR1 LNHDA, CDR2 SQIVND (reference sequence). Unmatched junction bases numbered 5, after V lost 3 bases and J lost 0 bases. This CDR3 is 15 amino acids long. CDR3 in amino acids: CASSINRGLSYEQYF. CDR3 coding DNA: TGTGCCAGTAGTATCAACAGGGGCCTCTCCTACGAGCAGTACTTC.

The rearrangement joins TRBV28 to TRBJ2-2; TRBD1 might be the D (6 bases). The germline CDR1 and CDR2 sequences are MDHEN and SYDVKM. V lost 8 bases and J lost 3, with 19 bases in between. The CDR3 sequence is 16 residues long. The CDR3 loop is CASQRTATRYTGELFF. The CDR3 DNA reads TGTGCCAGCCAAAGGACAGCCACTAGGTACACCGGGGAGCTGTTTTTT.

J is TRBJ2-3 and V is TRBV19, with no clear D. Trimming took 3 bases from V and 2 from J, leaving 9 bases between them. CDR1 LNHDA and CDR2 SQIVND come from the germline V gene (reference sequence). CDR3 length: 14 residues. The CDR3 DNA reads TGTGCCAGTAGTATCGAGAGAGTCACAGATACGCAGTATTTT. The encoded protein is CASSIERVTDTQYF. Using reference TRBV19 and TRBJ2-3 for the parts outside the CDR3, the full variable domain is DGGITQSPKYLFRKEGQNVTLSCEQNLNHDAMYWYRQDPGQGLRLIYYSQIVNDFQKGDIAEGYSVSREKKESFPLTVTSAQKNPTAFYLCASSIERVTDTQYFGPGTRLTVL.

Concerning this clone itself: The identical CDR3 is also encoded by other nucleotide sequences in the sample. The chain has TRBV5-1 and TRBJ2-7; D perhaps matches TRBD2 (5 bases). Looked up from germline, CDR1 is SGHRS and CDR2 is YFSETQ. The CDR3 has 14 amino acids. Trimming took 0 bases from V and 0 from J, leaving 7 bases between them. The CDR3 DNA follows: TGCGCCAGCAGCTTGGGAGGGAGCTCCTACGAGCAGTACTTC. Translated, it gives CASSLGGSSYEQYF.

This sequence joins TRBV6-5 and TRBJ2-1, with D possibly matching TRBD2 (5 bases). Trimming removed 6 bases at V and 0 bases at J, with 9 bases between. Looked up from germline, CDR1 is MNHEY and CDR2 is SVGAGI. This CDR3 is 14 amino acids long. The CDR3 loop reads CASSPDSSYNEQFF. The CDR3 DNA sequence: TGTGCCAGCAGCCCGGACTCCTCCTACAATGAGCAGTTCTTC.

V usage is TRBV19 and J usage is TRBJ1-1; D uncertain. The V end was cut by 7 bases, the J end by 1 base, with 16 bases between. CDR3 size: 15 residues. Germline CDR1 reads LNHDA; CDR2 reads SQIVND (reference sequence). CDR3 sequence (DNA): TGTGCCAGTACAAACAGCGGGTGGGGGAACACTGAAGCTTTCTTT. Amino acid sequence: CASTNSGWGNTEAFF.

This chain joins TRBV19 and TRBJ1-3; TRBD1 is a possible D gene (6 bases). V shed 3 bases and J shed 7 bases, with 19 bases lying between them. CDR3 length equals 16 residues. Germline V lookup: CDR1 LNHDA, CDR2 SQIVND (reference sequence). CDR3 in DNA: TGTGCCAGTAGTATTCTGCCAGGGGCCCTGGTTAACACCATATATTTT. Protein sequence: CASSILPGALVNTIYF.

The gene calls are TRBV5-6 and TRBJ2-3; 7 bases are shared with TRBD1. Germline CDR1 is SGHDT and CDR2 is YYEEEE. Trimming at V came to 4 bases and at J to 4 bases, leaving 6 bases not matched to a gene. CDR3 length equals 14 residues. Written as DNA, the CDR3 is TGTGCCAGCAGCCCGACAGGGACCGCAGATACGCAGTATTTT. Translation: CASSPTGTADTQYF. Using reference TRBV5-6 and TRBJ2-3 for the parts outside the CDR3, the full variable domain is DAGVTQSPTHLIKTRGQQVTLRCSPKSGHDTVSWYQQALGQGPQFIFQYYEEEERQRGNFPDRFSGHQFPNYSSELNVNALLLGDSALYLCASSPTGTADTQYFGPGTRLTVL.

This clone has a single count. This chain joins TRBV5-5 and TRBJ1-3; TRBD1 matches at 8 bases. V lost 1 base to trimming and J lost 2 bases; unmatched junction nucleotides: 11. The CDR3 is made up of 18 amino acids. Looked up from germline, CDR1 is SGHKS and CDR2 is YYEKEE (reference sequence). Here the CDR3 reads CASSLTPGGQGAGNTIYF. The CDR3 DNA sequence: TGTGCCAGCAGCTTGACCCCGGGAGGACAGGGTGCTGGAAACACCATATATTTT.

The chain uses TRBV10-3 and TRBJ2-2; 9 bases match TRBD2. The CDR3 is 16 amino acids. Germline CDR1 and CDR2: ENHRY and SYGVKD. V lost 7 bases and J lost 6; bases outside the gene matches: 12. The CDR3 nucleotides are TGTGCCATCAACCGACTAGCGGACGGAATCTCCGGGGAGCTGTTTTTT. This sequence encodes CAINRLADGISGELFF.

This clone appeared once. This chain uses TRBV7-6 with TRBJ2-7; D is unresolved. Trimming pared 1 base from V and 2 bases from J, leaving 9 bases between. Germline CDR1 SGHVS, CDR2 FNYEAQ. This CDR3 is built from 14 residues. The CDR3 region has the DNA TGTGCCAGCAGCTTAGGGGCCGAAACCTACGAGCAGTACTTC. Its translation: CASSLGAETYEQYF.

The chain couples TRBV12-3 or TRBV12-4 to TRBJ1-2, with D unclear. Between the trimmed V and J ends, which lost 7 bases and 6 bases, there was a span of 15 bases. The CDR3 is made up of 13 amino acids. The CDR3 spells CASKTSAGDGYTF. The CDR3, as DNA: TGTGCCAGCAAAACTAGTGCGGGAGATGGCTACACCTTC.

The genes are TRBV7-9 and TRBJ2-7, with 12 bases identical to TRBD2. CDR1 SEHNR and CDR2 FQNEAQ come from the germline V gene (reference sequence). V gave up 7 bases and J gave up 4 bases; unmatched junction bases: 5. The CDR3 extends over 14 amino acids. The CDR3 spells CASNLAGGPYEQYF. CDR3 nucleotides: TGTGCCAGCAATCTAGCGGGAGGGCCTTACGAGCAGTACTTC. Full variable domain (rest looked up from reference TRBV7-9 and TRBJ2-7): DTGVSQNPRHKITKRGQNVTFRCDPISEHNRLYWYRQTLGQGPEFLTYFQNEAQLEKSRLLSDRFSAERPKGSFSTLEIQRTEQGDSAMYLCASNLAGGPYEQYFGPGTRLTVT.

The V gene is TRBV5-4, the J gene TRBJ2-5, with 15 bases matching TRBD2. Germline V gene lookup returns CDR1 SGHNT and CDR2 YYREEE (reference sequence). This CDR3 contains 18 residues. Trimming cost V 2 bases and J 3 bases; bases outside gene matches: 8. CDR3 nucleotides: TGTGCCAGCAGCTTCGGACTAGCGGGAGGGCCTATGAAAGAGACCCAGTACTTC. Protein sequence: CASSFGLAGGPMKETQYF.

The chain employs TRBV4-1 and TRBJ1-1, with TRBD1 identical over 10 bases. Looked up from germline, CDR1 is MGHRA and CDR2 is YSYEKL. There are 14 residues in the CDR3. Trimming at V came to 2 bases and at J to 9 bases, leaving 6 bases not matched to a gene. CDR3 sequence reads: CASSQFPTGGKAFF. The CDR3 bases are TGCGCCAGCAGCCAATTCCCGACAGGGGGCAAAGCTTTCTTT.

This CDR3 reads CASSYSRGQIYTF. Written as DNA, the CDR3 is TGTGCCAGCAGTTACTCGAGAGGACAGATCTACACCTTC. This rearrangement joins TRBV6-5 to TRBJ1-2; D is possibly TRBD1 (6 bases). Germline V lookup: CDR1 MNHEY, CDR2 SVGAGI. This CDR3 spans 13 amino acids. Trimming pared 0 bases from V and 10 bases from J, leaving 12 bases between.

The genes are TRBV2 and TRBJ2-1; D possibly corresponds to TRBD2 (6 bases). With 11 bases removed from V and 5 bases from J, the gap between germline ends came to 22 bases. Germline CDR1 reads SNHLY; CDR2 reads FYNNEI. This CDR3 spans 15 amino acids. CDR3 bases: TGTGCCTACGGCGGGGAGTCGGCCGGGGACAATGAGCAGTTCTTC. This sequence encodes CAYGGESAGDNEQFF.

The count of this clone is one. V is TRBV5-1 and J is TRBJ2-6; tentative D call: TRBD1 (6 bases). The CDR3 is 17 amino acids. Germline V CDR1 and CDR2: SGHRS, YFSETQ. Between the trimmed V and J ends, which lost 2 bases and 0 bases, there was a span of 12 bases. CDR3 in DNA: TGCGCCAGCAGCTTTGGGGACAAGAACTCTGGGGCCAACGTCCTGACTTTC. This sequence encodes CASSFGDKNSGANVLTF.

The rearrangement joins TRBV5-5 to TRBJ2-3, with 9 bases lining up with TRBD2. V trimming: 3 bases; J trimming: 0 bases; junction bases outside the gene matches: 5. Per the germline V gene, CDR1 is SGHKS and CDR2 is YYEKEE (reference sequence). This CDR3 spans 16 amino acids. The CDR3 region has the DNA TGTGCCAGCAGCTCTCTAGCGGGGTCCAGCACAGATACGCAGTATTTT. This sequence encodes CASSSLAGSSTDTQYF.

The table lists this clone with a few counts. The chain has TRBV3-1 (or the pseudogene TRBV3-2) and TRBJ2-3; 7 bases agree with TRBD2. This CDR3 is built from 16 residues. V was pared by 1 base and J by 2 bases, with 6 bases of the junction left unmatched. Germline assignment: CDR1 LGHDT and CDR2 YNNKEL (reference sequence). Here the CDR3 reads CASSQVGGGITDTQYF. The CDR3 region has the DNA TGTGCCAGCAGCCAAGTGGGGGGGGGAATCACAGATACGCAGTATTTT.

This clone has just a few counts. The V and J genes are TRBV5-4 and TRBJ2-7; 8 nucleotides line up with TRBD1. V was clipped by 4 bases and J by 5 bases; unmatched bases: 14. The CDR3 spans 16 residues. Germline CDR1 SGHNT, CDR2 YYREEE (reference sequence). CDR3 DNA: TGTGCCAGCAGCCCTCTTTATACAGGGGGTGGTAACGAGCAGTACTTC. It is translated as CASSPLYTGGGNEQYF.

The rearrangement uses TRBV6-1 and TRBJ1-2, with D perhaps matching TRBD1 (5 bases). Germline loops: CDR1 MNHNS, CDR2 SASEGT. This CDR3 has 15 amino acids. V was trimmed by 2 bases and J by 8 bases, leaving 18 bases between them. DNA for the CDR3: TGTGCCAGCAGTGAATCTGGGGCTTGGGCAGGCGGCTACACCTTC. Amino acid sequence: CASSESGAWAGGYTF.

The chain carries TRBV7-3 and TRBJ2-3; D is ambiguous. V was trimmed by 0 bases and J by 5 bases, leaving 6 bases between them. The CDR3 consists of 13 residues. Germline loops: CDR1 SGHTA, CDR2 FQGTGA. In nucleotides, the CDR3 is TGTGCCAGCAGCTTAACGGCACAAGATACGCAGTATTTT. Translating gives CASSLTAQDTQYF.

The J gene is TRBJ2-7, the V gene TRBV6-2 or TRBV6-3; D possibly corresponds to TRBD1 (5 bases). Trimming removed 6 bases from V and 9 bases from J, with 15 bases in between. The germline gives CDR1 MNHEY, CDR2 SVGEGT. The CDR3 covers 12 residues. The CDR3 nucleotides read TGTGCCAGCAGCCGACAGTCCGGCGGGCAGTACTTC. This codes for CASSRQSGGQYF.

V usage is TRBV7-9 and J usage is TRBJ2-5, with unresolved D. Germline loops: CDR1 SEHNR, CDR2 FQNEAQ (reference sequence). Deletions cut 3 bases from V and 0 bases from J, with 5 bases between. The CDR3 contains 13 residues. CDR3 DNA: TGTGCCAGCAGCTTTCAGGACCAAGAGACCCAGTACTTC. It yields the protein CASSFQDQETQYF. The entire variable domain, with the rest obtained from reference TRBV7-9 and TRBJ2-5, is as follows: DTGVSQNPRHKITKRGQNVTFRCDPISEHNRLYWYRQTLGQGPEFLTYFQNEAQLEKSRLLSDRFSAERPKGSFSTLEIQRTEQGDSAMYLCASSFQDQETQYFGPGTRLLVL.

This chain uses TRBV5-1 with TRBJ2-1; TRBD1 matches 10 bases. CDR1 is SGHRS and CDR2 is YFSETQ in the germline V gene. This CDR3 has 15 residues. Losses at the gene ends were 5 bases for V and 3 bases for J; bases not matched to a gene: 5. For the CDR3, the DNA is TGCGCCAGCAGGGAAAGGACAGGGGGCTACAATGAGCAGTTCTTC. Its protein product is CASRERTGGYNEQFF.